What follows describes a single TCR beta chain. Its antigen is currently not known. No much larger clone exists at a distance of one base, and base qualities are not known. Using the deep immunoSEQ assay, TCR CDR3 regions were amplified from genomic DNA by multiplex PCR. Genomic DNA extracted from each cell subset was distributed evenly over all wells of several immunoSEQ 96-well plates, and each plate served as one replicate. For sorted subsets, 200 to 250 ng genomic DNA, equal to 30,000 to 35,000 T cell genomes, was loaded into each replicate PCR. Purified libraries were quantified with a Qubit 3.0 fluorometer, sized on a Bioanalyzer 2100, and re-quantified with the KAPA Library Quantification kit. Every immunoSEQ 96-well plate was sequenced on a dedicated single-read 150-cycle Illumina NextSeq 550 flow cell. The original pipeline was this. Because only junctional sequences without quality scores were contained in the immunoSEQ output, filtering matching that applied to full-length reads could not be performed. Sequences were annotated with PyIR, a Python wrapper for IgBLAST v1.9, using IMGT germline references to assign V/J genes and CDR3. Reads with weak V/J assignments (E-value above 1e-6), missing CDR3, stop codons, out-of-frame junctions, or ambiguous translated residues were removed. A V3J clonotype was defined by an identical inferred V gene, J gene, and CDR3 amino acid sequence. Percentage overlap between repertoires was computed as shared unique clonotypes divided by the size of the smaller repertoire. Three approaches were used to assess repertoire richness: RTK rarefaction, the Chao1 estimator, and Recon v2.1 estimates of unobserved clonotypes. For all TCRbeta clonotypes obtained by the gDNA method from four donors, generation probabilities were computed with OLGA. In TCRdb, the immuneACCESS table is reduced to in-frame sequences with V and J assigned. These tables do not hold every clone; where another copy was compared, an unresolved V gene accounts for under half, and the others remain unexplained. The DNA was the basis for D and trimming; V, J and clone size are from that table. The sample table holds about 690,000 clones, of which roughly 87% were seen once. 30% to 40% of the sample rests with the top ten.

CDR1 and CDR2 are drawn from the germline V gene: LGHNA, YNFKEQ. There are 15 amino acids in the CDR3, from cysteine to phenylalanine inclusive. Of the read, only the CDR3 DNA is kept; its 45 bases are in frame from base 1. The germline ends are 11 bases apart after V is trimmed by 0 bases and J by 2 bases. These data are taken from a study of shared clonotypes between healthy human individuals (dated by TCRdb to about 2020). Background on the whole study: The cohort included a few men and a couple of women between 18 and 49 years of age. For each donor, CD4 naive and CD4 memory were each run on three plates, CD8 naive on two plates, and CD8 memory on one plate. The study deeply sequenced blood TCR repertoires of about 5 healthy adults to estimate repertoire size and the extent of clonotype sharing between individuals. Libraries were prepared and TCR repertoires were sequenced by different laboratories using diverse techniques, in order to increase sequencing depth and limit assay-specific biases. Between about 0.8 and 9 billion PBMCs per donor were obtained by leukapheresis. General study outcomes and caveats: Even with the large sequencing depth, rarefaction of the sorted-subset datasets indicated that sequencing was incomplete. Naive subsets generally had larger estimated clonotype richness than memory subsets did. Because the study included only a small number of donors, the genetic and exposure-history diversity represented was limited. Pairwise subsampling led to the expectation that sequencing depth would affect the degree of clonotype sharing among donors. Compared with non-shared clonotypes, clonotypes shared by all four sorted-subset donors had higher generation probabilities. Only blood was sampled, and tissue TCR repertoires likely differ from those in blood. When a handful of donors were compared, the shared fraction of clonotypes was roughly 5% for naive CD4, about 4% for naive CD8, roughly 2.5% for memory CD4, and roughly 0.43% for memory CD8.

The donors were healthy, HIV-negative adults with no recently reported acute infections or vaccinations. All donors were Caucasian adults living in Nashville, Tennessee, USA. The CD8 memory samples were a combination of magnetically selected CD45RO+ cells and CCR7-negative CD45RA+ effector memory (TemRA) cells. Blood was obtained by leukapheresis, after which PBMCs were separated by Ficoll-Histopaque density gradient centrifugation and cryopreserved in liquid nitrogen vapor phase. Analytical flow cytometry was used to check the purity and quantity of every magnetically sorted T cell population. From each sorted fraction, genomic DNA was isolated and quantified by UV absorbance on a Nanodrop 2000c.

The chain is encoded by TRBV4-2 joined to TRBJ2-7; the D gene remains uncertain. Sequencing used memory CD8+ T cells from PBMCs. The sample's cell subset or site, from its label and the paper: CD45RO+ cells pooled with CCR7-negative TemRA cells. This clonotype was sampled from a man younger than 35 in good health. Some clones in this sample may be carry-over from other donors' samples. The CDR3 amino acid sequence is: CASSQDPGEAYEQYF. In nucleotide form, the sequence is TGTGCCAGCAGCCAAGATCCTGGAGAAGCCTACGAGCAGTACTTC.